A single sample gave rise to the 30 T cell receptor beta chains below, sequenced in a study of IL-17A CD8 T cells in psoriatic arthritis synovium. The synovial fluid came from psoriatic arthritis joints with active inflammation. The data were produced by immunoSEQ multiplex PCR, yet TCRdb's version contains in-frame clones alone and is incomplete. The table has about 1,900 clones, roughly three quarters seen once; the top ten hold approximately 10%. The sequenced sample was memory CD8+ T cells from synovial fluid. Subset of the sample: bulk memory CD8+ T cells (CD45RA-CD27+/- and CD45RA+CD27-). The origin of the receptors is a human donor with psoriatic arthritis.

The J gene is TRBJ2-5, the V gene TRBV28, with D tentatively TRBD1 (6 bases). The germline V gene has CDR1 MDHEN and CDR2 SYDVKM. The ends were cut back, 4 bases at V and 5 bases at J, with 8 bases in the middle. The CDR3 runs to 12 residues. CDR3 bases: TGTGCCAGCAGTTGGGGGCTGGAGACCCAGTACTTC. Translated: CASSWGLETQYF.

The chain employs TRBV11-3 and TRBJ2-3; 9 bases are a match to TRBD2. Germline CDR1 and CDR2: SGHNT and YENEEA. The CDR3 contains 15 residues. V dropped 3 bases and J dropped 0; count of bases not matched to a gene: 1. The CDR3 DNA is TGTGCCAGCAGCTTGGGACTAGCCAGCACAGATACGCAGTATTTT. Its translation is CASSLGLASTDTQYF.

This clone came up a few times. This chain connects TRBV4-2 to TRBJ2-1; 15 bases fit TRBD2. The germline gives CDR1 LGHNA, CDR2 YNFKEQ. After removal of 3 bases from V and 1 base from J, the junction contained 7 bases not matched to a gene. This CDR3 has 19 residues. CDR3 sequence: CASSHPGLAGGESYNEQFF. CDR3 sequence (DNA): TGTGCCAGCAGCCACCCGGGACTAGCGGGAGGAGAGTCCTACAATGAGCAGTTCTTC.

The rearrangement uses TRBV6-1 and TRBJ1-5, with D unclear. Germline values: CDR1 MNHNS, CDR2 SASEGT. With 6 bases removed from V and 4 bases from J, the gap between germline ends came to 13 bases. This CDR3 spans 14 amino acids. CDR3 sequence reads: CASRTWGENQPQHF. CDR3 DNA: TGTGCCAGCAGAACCTGGGGAGAAAATCAGCCCCAGCATTTT.

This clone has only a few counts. The CDR3 coding sequence is TGTGCCAGCAGCCCATTCCTAGCGGGAGTCACAGATACGCAGTATTTT. It translates to CASSPFLAGVTDTQYF. V usage is TRBV13 and J usage is TRBJ2-3, with 10 bases matching TRBD2. Germline CDR1 is PRHDT and CDR2 is FYEKMQ (reference sequence). The CDR3 has 16 amino acids. Losses at the gene ends were 5 bases for V and 2 bases for J; bases not matched to a gene: 7.

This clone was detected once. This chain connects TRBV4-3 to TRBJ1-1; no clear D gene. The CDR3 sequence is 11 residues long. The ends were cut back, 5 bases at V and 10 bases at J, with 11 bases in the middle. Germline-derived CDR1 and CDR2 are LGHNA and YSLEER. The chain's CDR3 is CASSAGDGAFF. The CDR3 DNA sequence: TGCGCCAGCAGCGCGGGAGATGGAGCTTTCTTT.

In DNA, the CDR3 is TGTGCGAGCCTCCCCGGTCGGACACAATCATTGAACACTGAAGCTTTCTTT. This codes for CASLPGRTQSLNTEAFF. The chain links TRBV19 to TRBJ1-1; TRBD1 might be the D (5 bases). CDR1 and CDR2 from the germline V gene are LNHDA and SQIVND (reference sequence). The CDR3 covers 17 residues.

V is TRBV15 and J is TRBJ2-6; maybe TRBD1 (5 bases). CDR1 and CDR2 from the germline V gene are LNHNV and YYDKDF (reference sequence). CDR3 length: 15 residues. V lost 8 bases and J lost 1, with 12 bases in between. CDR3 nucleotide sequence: TGTGCCACCCAGGGCCCCCAGTCTGGGGCCAACGTCCTGACTTTC. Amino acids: CATQGPQSGANVLTF.

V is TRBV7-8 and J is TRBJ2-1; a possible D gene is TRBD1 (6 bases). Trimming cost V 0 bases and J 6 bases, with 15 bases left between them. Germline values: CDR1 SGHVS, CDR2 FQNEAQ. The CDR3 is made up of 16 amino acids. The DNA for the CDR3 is TGTGCCAGCAGCTTAGCGACAGGTATTCTGGGCAATGAGCAGTTCTTC. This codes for CASSLATGILGNEQFF. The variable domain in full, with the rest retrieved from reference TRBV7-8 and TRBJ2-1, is GAGVSQSPRYKVAKRGQDVALRCDPISGHVSLFWYQQALGQGPEFLTYFQNEAQLDKSGLPSDRFFAERPEGSVSTLKIQRTQQEDSAVYLCASSLATGILGNEQFFGPGTRLTVL.

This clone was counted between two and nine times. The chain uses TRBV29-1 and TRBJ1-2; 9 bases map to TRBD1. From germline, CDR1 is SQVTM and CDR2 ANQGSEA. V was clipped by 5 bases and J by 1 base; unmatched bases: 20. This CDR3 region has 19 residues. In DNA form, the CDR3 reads TGCAGCGTTATCGCCGTCGGGGGGACAGGGACGTTTATTAACTATGGCTACACCTTC. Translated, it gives CSVIAVGGTGTFINYGYTF.

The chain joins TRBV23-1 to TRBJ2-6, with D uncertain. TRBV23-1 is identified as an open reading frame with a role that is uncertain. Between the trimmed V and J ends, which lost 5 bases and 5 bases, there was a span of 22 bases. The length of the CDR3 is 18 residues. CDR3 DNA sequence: TGCGCCAGCAGTGTCTCGCATACGCAACAAAGTCGGGCCAACGTCCTGACTTTC. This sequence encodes CASSVSHTQQSRANVLTF.

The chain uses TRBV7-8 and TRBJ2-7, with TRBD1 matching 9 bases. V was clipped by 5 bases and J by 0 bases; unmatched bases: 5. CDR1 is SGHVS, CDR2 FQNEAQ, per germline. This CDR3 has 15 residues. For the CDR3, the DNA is TGTGCCAGCAGCCAGGGACAGGGCCCCTCCTACGAGCAGTACTTC. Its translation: CASSQGQGPSYEQYF.

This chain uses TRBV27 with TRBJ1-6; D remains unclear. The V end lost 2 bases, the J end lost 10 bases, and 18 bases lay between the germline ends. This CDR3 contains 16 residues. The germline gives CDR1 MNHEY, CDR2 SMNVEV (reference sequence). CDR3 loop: CASSLVDSRTGSPLHF. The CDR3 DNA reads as TGTGCCAGCAGTTTAGTAGACTCCCGGACGGGGTCACCCCTCCACTTT.

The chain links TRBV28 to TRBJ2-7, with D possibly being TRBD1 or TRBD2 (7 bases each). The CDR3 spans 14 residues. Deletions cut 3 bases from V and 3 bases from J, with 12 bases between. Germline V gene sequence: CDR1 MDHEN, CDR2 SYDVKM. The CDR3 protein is CASSFRGGIYEQYF. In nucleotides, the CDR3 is TGTGCCAGCAGTTTCAGGGGGGGGATCTACGAGCAGTACTTC.

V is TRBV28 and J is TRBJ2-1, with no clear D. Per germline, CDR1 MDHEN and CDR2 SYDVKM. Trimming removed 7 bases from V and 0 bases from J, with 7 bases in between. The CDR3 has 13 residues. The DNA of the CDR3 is TGTGCCAGCACGGCTAGCTCCTACAATGAGCAGTTCTTC. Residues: CASTASSYNEQFF. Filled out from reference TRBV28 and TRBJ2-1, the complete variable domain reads DVKVTQSSRYLVKRTGEKVFLECVQDMDHENMFWYRQDPGLGLRLIYFSYDVKMKEKGDIPEGYSVSREKKERFSLILESASTNQTSMYLCASTASSYNEQFFGPGTRLTVL.

CDR3 protein: CASTTGNPAQPQHF. DNA for the CDR3: TGTGCCAGCACCACAGGGAATCCCGCTCAGCCCCAGCATTTT. The chain has TRBV6-1 and TRBJ1-5, with D maybe TRBD1 (6 bases). The germline V gene encodes CDR1 MNHNS and CDR2 SASEGT. The germline V and J ends were trimmed by 7 bases and 6 bases, with 16 bases remaining between them. The CDR3 consists of 14 residues.

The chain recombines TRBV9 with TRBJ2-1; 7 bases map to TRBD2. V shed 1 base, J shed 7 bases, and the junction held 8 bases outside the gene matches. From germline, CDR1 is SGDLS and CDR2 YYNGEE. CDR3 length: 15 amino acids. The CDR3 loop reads CASSVTAGAGNEQFF. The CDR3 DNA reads TGTGCCAGCAGCGTAACCGCGGGAGCAGGGAATGAGCAGTTCTTC.

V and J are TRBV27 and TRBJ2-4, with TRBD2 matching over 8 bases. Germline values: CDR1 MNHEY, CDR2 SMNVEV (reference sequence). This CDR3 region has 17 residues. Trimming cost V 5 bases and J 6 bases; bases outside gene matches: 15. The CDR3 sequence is CASSTLSGGGPGNIQYF. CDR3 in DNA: TGTGCCAGCAGTACTCTTTCCGGGGGGGGGCCCGGAAACATTCAGTACTTC.

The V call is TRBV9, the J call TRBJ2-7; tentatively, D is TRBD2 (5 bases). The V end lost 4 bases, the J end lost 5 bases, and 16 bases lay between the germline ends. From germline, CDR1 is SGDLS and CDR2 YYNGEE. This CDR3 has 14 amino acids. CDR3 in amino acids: CASSPRGSGNEQYF. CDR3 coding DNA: TGTGCCAGCAGCCCCCGAGGGTCTGGAAACGAGCAGTACTTC.

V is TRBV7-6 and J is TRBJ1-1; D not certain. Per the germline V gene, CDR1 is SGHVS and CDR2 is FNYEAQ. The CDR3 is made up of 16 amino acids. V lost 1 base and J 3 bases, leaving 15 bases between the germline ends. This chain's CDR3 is CASSLVDPSKDTEAFF. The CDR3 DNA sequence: TGTGCCAGCAGCTTAGTAGACCCTTCGAAGGACACTGAAGCTTTCTTT.

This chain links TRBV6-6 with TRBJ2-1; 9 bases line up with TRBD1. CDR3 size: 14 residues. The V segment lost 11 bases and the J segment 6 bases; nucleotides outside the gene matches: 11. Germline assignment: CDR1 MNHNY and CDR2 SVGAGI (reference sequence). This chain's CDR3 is CAVRPGQGFNEQFF. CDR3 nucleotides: TGTGCCGTCCGTCCGGGACAGGGCTTCAATGAGCAGTTCTTC.

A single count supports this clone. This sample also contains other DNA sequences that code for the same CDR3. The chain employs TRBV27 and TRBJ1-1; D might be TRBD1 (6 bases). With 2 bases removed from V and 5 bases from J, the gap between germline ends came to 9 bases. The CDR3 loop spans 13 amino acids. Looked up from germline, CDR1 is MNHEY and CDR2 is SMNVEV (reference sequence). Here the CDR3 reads CASSLVGGTEAFF. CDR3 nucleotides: TGTGCCAGCAGTTTAGTAGGGGGGACTGAAGCTTTCTTT.

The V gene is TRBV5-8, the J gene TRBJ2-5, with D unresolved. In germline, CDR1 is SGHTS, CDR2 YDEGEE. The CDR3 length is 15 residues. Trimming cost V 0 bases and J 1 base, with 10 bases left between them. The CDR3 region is CASSLGIRSQETQYF. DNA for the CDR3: TGTGCCAGCAGCTTGGGTATCCGATCCCAAGAGACCCAGTACTTC.

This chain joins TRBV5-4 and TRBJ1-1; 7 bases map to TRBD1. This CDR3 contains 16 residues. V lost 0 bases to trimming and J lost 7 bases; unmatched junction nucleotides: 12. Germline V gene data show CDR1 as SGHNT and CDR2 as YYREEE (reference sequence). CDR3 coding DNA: TGTGCCAGCAGCTTGGACGGGAAAGGGGGCGCTGATGAAGCTTTCTTT. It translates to CASSLDGKGGADEAFF.

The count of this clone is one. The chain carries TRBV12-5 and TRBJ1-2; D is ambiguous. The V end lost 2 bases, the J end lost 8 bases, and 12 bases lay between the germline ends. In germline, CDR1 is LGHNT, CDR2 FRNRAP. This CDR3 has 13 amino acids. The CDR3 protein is CASGLPGRSGYTF. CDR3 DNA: TGTGCTAGTGGTTTGCCGGGTCGGAGCGGCTACACCTTC.

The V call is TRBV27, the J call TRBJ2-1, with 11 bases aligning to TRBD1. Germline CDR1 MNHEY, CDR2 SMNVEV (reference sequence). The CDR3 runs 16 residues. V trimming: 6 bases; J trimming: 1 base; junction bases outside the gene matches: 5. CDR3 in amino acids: CASRWGTGGSYNEQFF. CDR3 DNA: TGTGCCAGCAGATGGGGGACAGGGGGATCCTACAATGAGCAGTTCTTC.

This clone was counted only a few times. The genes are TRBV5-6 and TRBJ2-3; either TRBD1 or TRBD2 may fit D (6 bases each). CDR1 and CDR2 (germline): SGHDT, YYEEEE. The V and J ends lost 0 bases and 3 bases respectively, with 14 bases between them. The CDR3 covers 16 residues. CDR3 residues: CASSLVRGELTDTQYF. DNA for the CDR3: TGTGCCAGCAGCTTGGTTAGGGGGGAACTAACAGATACGCAGTATTTT.

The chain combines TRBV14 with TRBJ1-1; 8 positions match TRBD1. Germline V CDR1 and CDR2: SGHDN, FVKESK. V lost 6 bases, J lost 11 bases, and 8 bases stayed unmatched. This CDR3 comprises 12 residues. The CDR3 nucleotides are TGTGCCAGCAGTTGGACAGGGATGCATGCTTTCTTT. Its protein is CASSWTGMHAFF.

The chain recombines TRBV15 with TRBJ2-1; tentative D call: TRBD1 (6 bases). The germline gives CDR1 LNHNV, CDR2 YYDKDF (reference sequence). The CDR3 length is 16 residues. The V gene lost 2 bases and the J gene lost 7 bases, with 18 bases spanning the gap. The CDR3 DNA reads TGTGCCACCAGCAGACAGGGGTTAGGGGATATGAATGAGCAGTTCTTC. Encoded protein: CATSRQGLGDMNEQFF.

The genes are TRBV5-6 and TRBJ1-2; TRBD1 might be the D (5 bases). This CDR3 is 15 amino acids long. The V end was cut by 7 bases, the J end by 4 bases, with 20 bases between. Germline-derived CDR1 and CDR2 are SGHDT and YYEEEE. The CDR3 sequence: CASVWGGSETYGYTF. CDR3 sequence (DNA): TGTGCCAGCGTATGGGGGGGTTCTGAGACCTATGGCTACACCTTC.